Here is one T cell receptor (beta chain) with its context. This sample includes further DNA sequences coding for the same CDR3. Per the original methods: The authors estimated nucleated cell counts from reference gene primer amplification. Generated by immunoSEQ multiplex PCR, the TCRdb table keeps only in-frame clones and is missing some. V, J and clone size derive from that table, while D and trimming were established from the DNA sequence. The sample carries about 55,000 clones, roughly 87% recorded once. The data stem from a study of blood T cell repertoires in COVID-19. Study overall: Acute and convalescent COVID-19 specimens originated in the United States, Italy and Spain.

Seattle cases were enrolled at active infection and followed longitudinally. Between the trimmed V and J ends, which lost 3 bases and 0 bases, there was a span of 3 bases. Germline CDR1 is ENHRY and CDR2 is SYGVKD. There are 12 residues in the CDR3. The chain carries TRBV10-3 and TRBJ2-7; D is undetermined. This TCR derives from a man in his forties with COVID-19, enrolled during active disease. Sequenced sample: peripheral blood. CDR3 residues: CAISDNSYEQYF. The CDR3 nucleotides are TGTGCCATCAGTGACAACTCCTACGAGCAGTACTTC.